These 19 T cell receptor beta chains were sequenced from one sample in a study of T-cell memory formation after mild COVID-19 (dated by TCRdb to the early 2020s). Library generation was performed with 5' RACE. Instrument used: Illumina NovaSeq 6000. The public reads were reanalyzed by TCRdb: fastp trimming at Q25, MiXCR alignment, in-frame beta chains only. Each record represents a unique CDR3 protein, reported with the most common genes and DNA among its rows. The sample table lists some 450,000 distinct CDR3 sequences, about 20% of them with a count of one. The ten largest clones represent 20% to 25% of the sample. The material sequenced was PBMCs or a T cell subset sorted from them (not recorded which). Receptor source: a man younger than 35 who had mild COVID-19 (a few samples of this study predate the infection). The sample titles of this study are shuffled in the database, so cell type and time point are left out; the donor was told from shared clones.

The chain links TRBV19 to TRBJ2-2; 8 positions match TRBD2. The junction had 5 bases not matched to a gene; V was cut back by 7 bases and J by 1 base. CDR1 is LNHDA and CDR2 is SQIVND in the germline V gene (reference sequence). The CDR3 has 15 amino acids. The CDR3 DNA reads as TGTGCCAGTATTACAGCGGGGGAGAACACCGGGGAGCTGTTTTTT. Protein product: CASITAGENTGELFF.

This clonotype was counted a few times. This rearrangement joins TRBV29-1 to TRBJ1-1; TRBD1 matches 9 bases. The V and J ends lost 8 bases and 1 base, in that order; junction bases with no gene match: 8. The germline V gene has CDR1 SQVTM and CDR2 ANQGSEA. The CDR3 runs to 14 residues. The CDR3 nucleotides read TGCAGCACCATACAGGGGGCCGAGAACACTGAAGCTTTCTTT. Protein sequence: CSTIQGAENTEAFF.

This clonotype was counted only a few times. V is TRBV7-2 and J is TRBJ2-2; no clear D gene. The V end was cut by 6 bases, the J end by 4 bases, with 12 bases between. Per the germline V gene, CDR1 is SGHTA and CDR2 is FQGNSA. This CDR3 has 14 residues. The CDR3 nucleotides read TGTGCCAGCAGATTAAGGGTTTCCACCGGGGAGCTGTTTTTT. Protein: CASRLRVSTGELFF.

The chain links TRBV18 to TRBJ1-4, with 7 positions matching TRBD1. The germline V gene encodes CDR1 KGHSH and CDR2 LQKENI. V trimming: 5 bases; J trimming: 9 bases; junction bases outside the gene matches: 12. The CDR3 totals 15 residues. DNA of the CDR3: TGTGCCAGCTCAACTCGGGACAGCGGTTACAAAAAACTGTTTTTT. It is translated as CASSTRDSGYKKLFF. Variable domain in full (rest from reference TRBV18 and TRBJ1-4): NAGVMQNPRHLVRRRGQEARLRCSPMKGHSHVYWYRQLPEEGLKFMVYLQKENIIDESGMPKERFSAEFPKEGPSILRIQQVVRGDSAAYFCASSTRDSGYKKLFFGSGTQLSVL.

CDR3 DNA sequence: TGTGCCAGCAGTTCCGTCGTAGGGTTGAGTGGCTACACCTTC. It encodes CASSSVVGLSGYTF. The chain carries TRBV6-2 or TRBV6-3 and TRBJ1-2; D not certain. V was cut by 4 bases and J by 7 bases, with 16 bases left in between. Germline V gene lookup returns CDR1 MNHEY and CDR2 SVGEGT. The length of the CDR3 is 14 residues.

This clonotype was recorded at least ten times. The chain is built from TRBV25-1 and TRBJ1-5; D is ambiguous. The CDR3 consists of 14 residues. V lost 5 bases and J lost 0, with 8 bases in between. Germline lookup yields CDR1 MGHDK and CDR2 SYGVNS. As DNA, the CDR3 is TGTGCCAGCAGTCAGACGGATAGCAATCAGCCCCAGCATTTT. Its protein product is CASSQTDSNQPQHF.

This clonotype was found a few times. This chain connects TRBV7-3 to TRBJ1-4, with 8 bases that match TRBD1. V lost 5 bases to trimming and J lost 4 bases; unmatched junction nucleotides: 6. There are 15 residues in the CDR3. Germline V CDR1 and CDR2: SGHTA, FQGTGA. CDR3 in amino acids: CASSPTGELNEKLFF. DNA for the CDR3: TGTGCCAGCAGCCCGACAGGGGAACTTAATGAAAAACTGTTTTTT.

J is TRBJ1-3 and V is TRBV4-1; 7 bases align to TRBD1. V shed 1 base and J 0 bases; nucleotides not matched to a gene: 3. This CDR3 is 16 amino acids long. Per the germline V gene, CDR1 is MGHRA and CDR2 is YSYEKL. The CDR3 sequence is CASSQGQGFSGNTIYF. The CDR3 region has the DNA TGCGCCAGCAGCCAAGGACAGGGATTCTCTGGAAACACCATATATTTT.

Here the CDR3 DNA reads TGTGCCAGCAGCGTAGAGGGACAGGGATCGACCGTAGCTTTCTTT. Residues: CASSVEGQGSTVAFF. V usage is TRBV9 and J usage is TRBJ1-1; TRBD1 aligns across 9 bases. Trimming took 0 bases from V and 10 from J; bases not matched to a gene: 10. From germline, CDR1 is SGDLS and CDR2 YYNGEE. The CDR3 extends over 15 amino acids.

Here the CDR3 DNA reads TGTGCCAGCAGGTCGTCGAGTAACTATGGCTACACCTTC. It yields the protein CASRSSSNYGYTF. This rearrangement joins TRBV14 to TRBJ1-2; D gene unclear. CDR1 is SGHDN, CDR2 FVKESK, per germline. V was trimmed by 6 bases and J by 1 base, leaving 9 bases between them. This CDR3 spans 13 amino acids.

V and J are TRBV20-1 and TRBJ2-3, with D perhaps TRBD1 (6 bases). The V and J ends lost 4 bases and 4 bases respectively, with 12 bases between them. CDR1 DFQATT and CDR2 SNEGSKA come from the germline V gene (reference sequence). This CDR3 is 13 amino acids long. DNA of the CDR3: TGCAGTGCTATTACTACAGGGTCAGATACGCAGTATTTT. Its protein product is CSAITTGSDTQYF.

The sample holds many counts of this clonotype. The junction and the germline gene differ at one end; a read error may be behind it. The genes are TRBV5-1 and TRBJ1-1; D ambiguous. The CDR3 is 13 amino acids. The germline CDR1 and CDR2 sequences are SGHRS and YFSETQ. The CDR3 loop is CASSLSENTEAFF. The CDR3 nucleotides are TGTGCCAGCAGCTTATCAGAAAACACTGAAGCTTTCTTT. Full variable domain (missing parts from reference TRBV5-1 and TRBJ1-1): KAGVTQTPRYLIKTRGQQVTLSCSPISGHRSVSWYQQTPGQGLQFLFEYFSETQRNKGNFPGRFSGRQFSNSRSEMNVSTLELGDSALYLCASSLSENTEAFFGQGTRLTVV.

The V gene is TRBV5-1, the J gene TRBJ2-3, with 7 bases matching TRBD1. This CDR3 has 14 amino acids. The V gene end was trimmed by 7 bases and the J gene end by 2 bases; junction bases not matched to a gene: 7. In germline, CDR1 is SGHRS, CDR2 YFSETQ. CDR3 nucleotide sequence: TGCGCCAGCCAAGGACAGGCGAACACAGATACGCAGTATTTT. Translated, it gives CASQGQANTDTQYF.

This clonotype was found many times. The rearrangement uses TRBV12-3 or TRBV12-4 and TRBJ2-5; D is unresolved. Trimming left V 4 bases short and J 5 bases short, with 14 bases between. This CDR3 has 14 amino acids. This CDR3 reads CASSWSTLGETQYF. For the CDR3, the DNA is TGTGCCAGCAGTTGGTCGACTCTGGGGGAGACCCAGTACTTC.

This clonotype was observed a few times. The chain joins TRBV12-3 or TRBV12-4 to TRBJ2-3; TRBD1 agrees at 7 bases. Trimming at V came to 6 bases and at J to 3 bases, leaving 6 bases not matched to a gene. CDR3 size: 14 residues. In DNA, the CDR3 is TGTGCCAGCAGGAAAAGACAGGGAACAGATACGCAGTATTTT. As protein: CASRKRQGTDTQYF.

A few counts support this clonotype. The CDR3 DNA reads TGTGCCAGCAGCACCCGGACAGGGGGGAACTATGGCTACACCTTC. It yields the protein CASSTRTGGNYGYTF. This rearrangement joins TRBV7-2 to TRBJ1-2; TRBD1 matches 10 bases. The CDR3 contains 15 residues. With 5 bases clipped from V and 2 bases from J, the junction kept 5 bases outside the gene matches. Per germline, CDR1 SGHTA and CDR2 FQGNSA.

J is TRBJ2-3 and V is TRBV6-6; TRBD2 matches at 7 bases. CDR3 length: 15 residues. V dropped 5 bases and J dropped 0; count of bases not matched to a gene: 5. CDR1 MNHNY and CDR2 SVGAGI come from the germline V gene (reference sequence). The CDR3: CASSKTSASTDTQYF. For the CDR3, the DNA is TGTGCCAGCAGTAAAACTAGCGCTAGCACAGATACGCAGTATTTT.

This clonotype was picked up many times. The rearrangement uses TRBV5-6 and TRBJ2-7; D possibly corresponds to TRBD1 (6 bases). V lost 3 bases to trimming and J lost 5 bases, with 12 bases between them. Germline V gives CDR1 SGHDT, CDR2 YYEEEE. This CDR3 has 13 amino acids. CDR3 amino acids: CASSYLQGNEQYV. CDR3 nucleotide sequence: TGTGCCAGCAGCTACCTCCAGGGGAACGAGCAGTACGTC.

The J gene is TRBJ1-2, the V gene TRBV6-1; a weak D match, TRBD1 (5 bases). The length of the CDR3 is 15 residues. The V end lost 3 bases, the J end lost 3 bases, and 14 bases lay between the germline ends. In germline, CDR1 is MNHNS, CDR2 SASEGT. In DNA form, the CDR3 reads TGTGCCAGCAGTGACCTCGACAGCACGTACTATGGCTACACCTTC. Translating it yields CASSDLDSTYYGYTF.